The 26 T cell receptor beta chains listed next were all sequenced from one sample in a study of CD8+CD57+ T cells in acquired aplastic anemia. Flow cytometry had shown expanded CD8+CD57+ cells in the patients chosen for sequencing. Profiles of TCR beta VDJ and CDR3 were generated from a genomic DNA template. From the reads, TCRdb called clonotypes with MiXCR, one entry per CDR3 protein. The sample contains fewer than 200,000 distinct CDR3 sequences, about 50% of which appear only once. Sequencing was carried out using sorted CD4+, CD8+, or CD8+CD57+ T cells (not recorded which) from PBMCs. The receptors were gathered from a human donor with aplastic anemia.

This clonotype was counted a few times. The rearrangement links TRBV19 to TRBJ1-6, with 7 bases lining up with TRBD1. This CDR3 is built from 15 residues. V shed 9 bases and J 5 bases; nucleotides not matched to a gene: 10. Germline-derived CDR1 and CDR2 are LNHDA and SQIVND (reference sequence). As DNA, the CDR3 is TGTGCCAGCAGCGAGGGGAGGGGGCATAATTCACCCCTCCACTTT. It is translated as CASSEGRGHNSPLHF. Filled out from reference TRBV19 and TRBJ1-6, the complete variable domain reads DGGITQSPKYLFRKEGQNVTLSCEQNLNHDAMYWYRQDPGQGLRLIYYSQIVNDFQKGDIAEGYSVSREKKESFPLTVTSAQKNPTAFYLCASSEGRGHNSPLHFGNGTRLTVT.

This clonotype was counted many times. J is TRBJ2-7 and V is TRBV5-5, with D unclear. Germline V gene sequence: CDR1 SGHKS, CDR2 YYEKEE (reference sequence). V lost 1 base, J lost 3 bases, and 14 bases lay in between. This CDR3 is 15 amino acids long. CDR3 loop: CASSLKQWLSYEQYF. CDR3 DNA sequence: TGTGCCAGCAGCTTGAAGCAGTGGTTAAGCTACGAGCAGTACTTC. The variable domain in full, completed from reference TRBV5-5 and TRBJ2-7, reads DAGVTQSPTHLIKTRGQQVTLRCSPISGHKSVSWYQQVLGQGPQFIFQYYEKEERGRGNFPDRFSARQFPNYSSELNVNALLLGDSALYLCASSLKQWLSYEQYFGPGTRLTVT.

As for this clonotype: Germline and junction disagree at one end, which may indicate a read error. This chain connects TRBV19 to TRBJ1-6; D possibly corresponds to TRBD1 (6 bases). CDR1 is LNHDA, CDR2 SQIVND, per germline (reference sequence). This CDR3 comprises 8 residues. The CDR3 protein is CASTLGAF. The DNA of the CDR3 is TGTGCCAGTACCCTGGGGGCCTTT.

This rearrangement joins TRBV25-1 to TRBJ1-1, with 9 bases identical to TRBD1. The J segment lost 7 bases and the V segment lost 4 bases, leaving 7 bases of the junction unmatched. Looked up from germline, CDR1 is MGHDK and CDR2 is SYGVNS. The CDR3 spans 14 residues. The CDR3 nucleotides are TGTGCCAGCAGTGCTAGGGACAGGGTGAATGAAGCTTTCTTT. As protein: CASSARDRVNEAFF.

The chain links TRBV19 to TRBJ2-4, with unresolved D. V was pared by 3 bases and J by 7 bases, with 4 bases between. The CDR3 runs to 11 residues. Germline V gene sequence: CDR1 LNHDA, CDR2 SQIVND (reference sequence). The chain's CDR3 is CASSIGNIQYF. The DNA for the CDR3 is TGTGCCAGTAGTATCGGGAACATTCAGTACTTC.

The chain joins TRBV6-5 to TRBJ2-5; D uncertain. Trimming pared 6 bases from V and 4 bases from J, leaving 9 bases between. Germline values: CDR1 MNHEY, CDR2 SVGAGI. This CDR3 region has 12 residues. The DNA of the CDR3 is TGTGCCAGCAGGGCAACGCGAGAGACCCAGTACTTC. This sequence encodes CASRATRETQYF.

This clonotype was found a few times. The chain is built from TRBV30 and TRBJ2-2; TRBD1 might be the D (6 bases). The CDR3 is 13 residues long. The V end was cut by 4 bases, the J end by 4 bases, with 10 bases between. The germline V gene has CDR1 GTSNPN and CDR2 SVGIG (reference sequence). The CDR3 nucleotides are TGTGCCTGGAACAAACAGGGCACCGGGGAGCTGTTTTTT. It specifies CAWNKQGTGELFF. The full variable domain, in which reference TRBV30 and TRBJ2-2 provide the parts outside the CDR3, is SQTIHQWPATLVQPVGSPLSLECTVEGTSNPNLYWYRQAAGRGLQLLFYSVGIGQISSEVPQNLSASRPQDRQFILSSKKLLLSDSGFYLCAWNKQGTGELFFGEGSRLTVL.

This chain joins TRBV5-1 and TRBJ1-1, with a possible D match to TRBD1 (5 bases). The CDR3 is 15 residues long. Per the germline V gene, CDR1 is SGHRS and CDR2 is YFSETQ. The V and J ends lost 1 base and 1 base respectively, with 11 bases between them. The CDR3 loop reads CASSLRQNKNTEAFF. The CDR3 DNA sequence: TGCGCCAGCAGCTTGAGACAGAACAAGAACACTGAAGCTTTCTTT.

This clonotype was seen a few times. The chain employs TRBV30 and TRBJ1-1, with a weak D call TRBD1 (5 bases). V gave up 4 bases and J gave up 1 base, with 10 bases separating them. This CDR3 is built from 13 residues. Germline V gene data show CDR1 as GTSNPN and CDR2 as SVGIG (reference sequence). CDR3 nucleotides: TGTGCCTGGAAGTGGCAGGGGAACACTGAAGCTTTCTTT. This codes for CAWKWQGNTEAFF. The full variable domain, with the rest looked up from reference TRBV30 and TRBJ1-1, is SQTIHQWPATLVQPVGSPLSLECTVEGTSNPNLYWYRQAAGRGLQLLFYSVGIGQISSEVPQNLSASRPQDRQFILSSKKLLLSDSGFYLCAWKWQGNTEAFFGQGTRLTVV.

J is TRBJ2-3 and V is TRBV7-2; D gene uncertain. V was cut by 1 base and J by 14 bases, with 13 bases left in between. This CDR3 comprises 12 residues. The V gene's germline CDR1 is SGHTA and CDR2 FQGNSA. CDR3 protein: CASSLDLVDWYF. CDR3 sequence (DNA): TGTGCCAGCAGCTTAGATCTAGTCGACTGGTATTTT.

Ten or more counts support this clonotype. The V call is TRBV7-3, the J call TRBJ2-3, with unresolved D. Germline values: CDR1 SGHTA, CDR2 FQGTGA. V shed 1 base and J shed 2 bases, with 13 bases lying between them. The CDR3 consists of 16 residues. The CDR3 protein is CASSLNAIGPTDTQYF. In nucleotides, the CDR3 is TGTGCCAGCAGCTTAAACGCCATCGGCCCCACAGATACGCAGTATTTT.

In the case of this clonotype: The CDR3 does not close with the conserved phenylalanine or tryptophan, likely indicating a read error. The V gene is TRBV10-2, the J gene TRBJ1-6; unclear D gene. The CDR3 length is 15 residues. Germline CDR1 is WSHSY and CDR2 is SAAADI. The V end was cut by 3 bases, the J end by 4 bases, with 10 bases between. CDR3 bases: TGCGCCAGCAGTGATCCCATAGATTATAATTCACCCCTCCACTGT. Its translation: CASSDPIDYNSPLHC.

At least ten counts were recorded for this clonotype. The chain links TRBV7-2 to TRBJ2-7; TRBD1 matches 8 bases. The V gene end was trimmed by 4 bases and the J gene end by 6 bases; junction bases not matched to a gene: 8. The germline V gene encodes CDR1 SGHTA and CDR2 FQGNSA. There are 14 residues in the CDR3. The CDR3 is CASSSDREVGEQYF. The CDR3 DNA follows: TGTGCCAGCAGCTCGGACAGGGAAGTAGGCGAGCAGTACTTC.

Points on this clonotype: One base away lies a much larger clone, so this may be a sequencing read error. The CDR3 sequence is CANSPRSEGGYTF. The CDR3 DNA is TGCGCCAACTCCCCCAGGTCCGAGGGTGGCTACACCTTC. This chain uses TRBV5-1 with TRBJ1-2, with D unresolved. The V gene's germline CDR1 is SGHRS and CDR2 YFSETQ. V was pared by 9 bases and J by 7 bases, with 19 bases between. This CDR3 has 13 residues.

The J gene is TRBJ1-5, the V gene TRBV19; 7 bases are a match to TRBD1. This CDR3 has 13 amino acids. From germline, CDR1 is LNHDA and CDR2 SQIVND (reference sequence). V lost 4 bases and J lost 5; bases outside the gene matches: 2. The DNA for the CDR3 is TGTGCCAGTAGTAAGCAGGGGGATCAGCCCCAGCATTTT. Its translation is CASSKQGDQPQHF.

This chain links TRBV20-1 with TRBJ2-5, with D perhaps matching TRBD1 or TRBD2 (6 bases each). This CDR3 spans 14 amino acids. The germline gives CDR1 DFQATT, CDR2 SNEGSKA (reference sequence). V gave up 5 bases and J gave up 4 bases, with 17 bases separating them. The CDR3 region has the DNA TGCAGTGCTGTAAGGGGGGAGTTCCGAGAGACCCAGTACTTC. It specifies CSAVRGEFRETQYF.

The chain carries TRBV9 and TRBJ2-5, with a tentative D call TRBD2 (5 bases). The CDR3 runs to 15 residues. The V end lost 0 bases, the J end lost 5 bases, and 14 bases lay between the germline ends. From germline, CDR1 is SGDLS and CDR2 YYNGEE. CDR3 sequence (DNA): TGTGCCAGCAGCGTAGGAACTAGTACGGGGGAGACCCAGTACTTC. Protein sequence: CASSVGTSTGETQYF. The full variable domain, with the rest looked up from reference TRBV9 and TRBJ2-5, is DSGVTQTPKHLITATGQRVTLRCSPRSGDLSVYWYQQSLDQGLQFLIQYYNGEERAKGNILERFSAQQFPDLHSELNLSSLELGDSALYFCASSVGTSTGETQYFGPGTRLLVL.

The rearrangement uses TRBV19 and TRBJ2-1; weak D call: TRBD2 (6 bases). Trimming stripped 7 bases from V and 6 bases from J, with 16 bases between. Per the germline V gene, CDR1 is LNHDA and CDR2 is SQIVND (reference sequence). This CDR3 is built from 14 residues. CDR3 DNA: TGTGCCAGTACCCACCGGGACTCCCCCAATGAGCAGTTCTTC. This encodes CASTHRDSPNEQFF.

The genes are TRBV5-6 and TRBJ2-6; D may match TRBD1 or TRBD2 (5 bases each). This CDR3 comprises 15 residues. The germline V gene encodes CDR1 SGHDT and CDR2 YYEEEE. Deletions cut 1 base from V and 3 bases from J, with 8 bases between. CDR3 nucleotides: TGTGCCAGCAGCTTGACGGGGCTTGGGGCCAACGTCCTGACTTTC. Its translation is CASSLTGLGANVLTF.

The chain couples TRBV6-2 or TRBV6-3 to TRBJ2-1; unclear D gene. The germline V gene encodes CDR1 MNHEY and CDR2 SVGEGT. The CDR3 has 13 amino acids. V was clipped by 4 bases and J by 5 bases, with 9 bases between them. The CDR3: CASSWAPHNEQFF. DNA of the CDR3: TGTGCCAGCAGTTGGGCCCCCCACAATGAGCAGTTCTTC.

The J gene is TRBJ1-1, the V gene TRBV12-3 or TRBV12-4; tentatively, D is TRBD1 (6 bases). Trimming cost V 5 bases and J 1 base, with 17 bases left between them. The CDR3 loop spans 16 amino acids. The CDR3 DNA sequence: TGTGCCAGCAGTATTCTCGGGGGGGCTAAGAACACTGAAGCTTTCTTT. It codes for CASSILGGAKNTEAFF.

The CDR3 nucleotides read TGCAGTGCTAGAACGACAGGGGTAGGGTGGTACACCTTC. It encodes CSARTTGVGWYTF. The rearrangement uses TRBV20-1 and TRBJ1-2, with 8 nucleotides matching TRBD1. The CDR3 runs 13 residues. Germline V gene data show CDR1 as DFQATT and CDR2 as SNEGSKA (reference sequence). V shed 2 bases and J 11 bases; nucleotides not matched to a gene: 10.

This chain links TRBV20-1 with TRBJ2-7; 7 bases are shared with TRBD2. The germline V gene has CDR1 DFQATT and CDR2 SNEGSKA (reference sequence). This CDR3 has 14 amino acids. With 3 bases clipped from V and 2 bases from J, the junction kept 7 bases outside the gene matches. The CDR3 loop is CSASTGTKTYEQYF. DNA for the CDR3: TGCAGTGCTAGTACCGGGACTAAGACCTACGAGCAGTACTTC.

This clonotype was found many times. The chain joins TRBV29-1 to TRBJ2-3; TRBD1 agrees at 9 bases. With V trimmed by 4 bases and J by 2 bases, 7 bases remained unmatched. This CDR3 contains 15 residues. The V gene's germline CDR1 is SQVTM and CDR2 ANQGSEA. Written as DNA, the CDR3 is TGCAGCGTTGGGGGGGGGACAGGGTACACAGATACGCAGTATTTT. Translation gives CSVGGGTGYTDTQYF.

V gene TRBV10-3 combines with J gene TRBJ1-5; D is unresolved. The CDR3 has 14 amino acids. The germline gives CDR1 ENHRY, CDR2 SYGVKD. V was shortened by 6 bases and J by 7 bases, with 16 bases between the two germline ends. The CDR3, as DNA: TGTGCCATCAGGGACCCAGTGAACAACCAGCCCCAGCATTTT. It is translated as CAIRDPVNNQPQHF.

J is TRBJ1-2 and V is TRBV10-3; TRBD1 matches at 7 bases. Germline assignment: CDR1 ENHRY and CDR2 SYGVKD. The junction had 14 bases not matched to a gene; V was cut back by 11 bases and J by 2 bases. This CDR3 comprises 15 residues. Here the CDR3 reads CAAGGTVDPNYGYTF. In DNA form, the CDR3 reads TGTGCCGCGGGTGGGACAGTGGACCCAAACTATGGCTACACCTTC.